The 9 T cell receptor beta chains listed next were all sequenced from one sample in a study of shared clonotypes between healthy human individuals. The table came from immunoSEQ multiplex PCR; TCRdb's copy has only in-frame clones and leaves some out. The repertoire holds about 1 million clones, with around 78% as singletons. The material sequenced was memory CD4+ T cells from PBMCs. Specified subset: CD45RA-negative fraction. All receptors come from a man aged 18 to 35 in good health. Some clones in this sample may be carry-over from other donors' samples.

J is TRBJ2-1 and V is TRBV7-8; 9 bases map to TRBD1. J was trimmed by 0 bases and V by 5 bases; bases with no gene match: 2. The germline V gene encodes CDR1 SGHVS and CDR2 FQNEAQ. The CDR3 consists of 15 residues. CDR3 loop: CASSQTGGSYNEQFF. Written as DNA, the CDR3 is TGTGCCAGCAGCCAGACAGGGGGCTCCTACAATGAGCAGTTCTTC.

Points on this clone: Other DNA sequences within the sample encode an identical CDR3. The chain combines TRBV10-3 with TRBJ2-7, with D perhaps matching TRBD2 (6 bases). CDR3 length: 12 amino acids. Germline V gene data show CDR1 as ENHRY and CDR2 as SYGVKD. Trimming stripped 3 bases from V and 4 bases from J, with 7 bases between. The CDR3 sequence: CAISELAYEQYF. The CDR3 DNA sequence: TGTGCCATCAGTGAACTAGCTTACGAGCAGTACTTC.

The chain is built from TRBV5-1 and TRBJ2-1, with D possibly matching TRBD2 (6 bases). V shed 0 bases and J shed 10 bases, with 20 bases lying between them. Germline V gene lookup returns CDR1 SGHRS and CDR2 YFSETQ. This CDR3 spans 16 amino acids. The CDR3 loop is CASSLESGVVWGEQFF. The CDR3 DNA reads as TGCGCCAGCAGCTTGGAATCGGGAGTGGTTTGGGGCGAGCAGTTCTTC.

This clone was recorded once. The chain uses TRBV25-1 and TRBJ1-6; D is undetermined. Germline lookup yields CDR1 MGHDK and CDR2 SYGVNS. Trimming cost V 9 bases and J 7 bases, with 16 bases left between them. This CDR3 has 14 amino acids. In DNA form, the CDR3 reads TGTGCCAGTTCGTCCGAGGTGCGAAATTCACCCCTCCACTTT. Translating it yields CASSSEVRNSPLHF.

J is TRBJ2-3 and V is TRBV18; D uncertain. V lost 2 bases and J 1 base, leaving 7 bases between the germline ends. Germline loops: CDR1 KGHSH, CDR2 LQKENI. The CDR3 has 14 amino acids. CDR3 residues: CASSPILRTDTQYF. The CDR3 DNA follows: TGTGCCAGCTCACCAATTCTACGCACAGATACGCAGTATTTT.

CDR3 DNA sequence: TGTGCCAGCAGTCTAAGCATACCGACGGGCTCTGGGGCCAACGTCCTGACTTTC. Protein product: CASSLSIPTGSGANVLTF. The genes are TRBV28 and TRBJ2-6; no clear D gene. Trimming removed 5 bases at V and 0 bases at J, with 17 bases between. CDR1 and CDR2 (germline): MDHEN, SYDVKM. The CDR3 sequence is 18 residues long.

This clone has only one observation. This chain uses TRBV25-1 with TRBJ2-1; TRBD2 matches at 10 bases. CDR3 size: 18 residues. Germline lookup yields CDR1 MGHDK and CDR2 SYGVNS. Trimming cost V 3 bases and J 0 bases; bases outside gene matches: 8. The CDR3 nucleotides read TGTGCCAGCAGTGATAGGACTAGCGGATACAGCTCCTACAATGAGCAGTTCTTC. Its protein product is CASSDRTSGYSSYNEQFF. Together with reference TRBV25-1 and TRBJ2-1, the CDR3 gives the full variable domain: EADIYQTPRYLVIGTGKKITLECSQTMGHDKMYWYQQDPGMELHLIHYSYGVNSTEKGDLSSESTVSRIRTEHFPLTLESARPSHTSQYLCASSDRTSGYSSYNEQFFGPGTRLTVL.

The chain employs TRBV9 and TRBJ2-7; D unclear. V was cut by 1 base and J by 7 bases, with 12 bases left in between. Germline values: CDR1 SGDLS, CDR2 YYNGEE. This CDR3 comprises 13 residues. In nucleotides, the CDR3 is TGTGCCAGCAGCGTAATGACCGTTGGTGAGCAGTACTTC. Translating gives CASSVMTVGEQYF.

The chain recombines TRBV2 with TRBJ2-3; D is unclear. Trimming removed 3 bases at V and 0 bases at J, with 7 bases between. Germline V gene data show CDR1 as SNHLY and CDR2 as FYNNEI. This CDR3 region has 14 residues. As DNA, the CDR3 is TGTGCCAGCAGTGATGTAATCAGCACAGATACGCAGTATTTT. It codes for CASSDVISTDTQYF.